The 29 T cell receptor beta chains below come from one sample, sequenced in a study of cytomegalovirus exposure and HLA in healthy donors. The PCR employed 60 Vbeta primers together with 13 Jbeta primers. Measured with immunoSEQ multiplex PCR; TCRdb has only the in-frame clones, and not every one. The sample consists of about 120,000 clones, about three fifths of them appearing once. Sequences were obtained from PBMCs. These receptors were collected from a man aged 35-49 years in good health and CMV-seropositive.

This chain connects TRBV7-3 to TRBJ2-2; 7 bases agree with TRBD2. CDR1 SGHTA and CDR2 FQGTGA come from the germline V gene. This CDR3 is built from 16 residues. V shed 1 base and J 6 bases; nucleotides not matched to a gene: 8. CDR3 in amino acids: CASSLMAGAGPGELFF. The DNA for the CDR3 is TGTGCCAGCAGCTTAATGGCGGGAGCGGGGCCCGGGGAGCTGTTTTTT.

This chain joins TRBV6-5 and TRBJ1-3; D gene uncertain. The CDR3 contains 16 residues. CDR1 and CDR2 from the germline V gene are MNHEY and SVGAGI. V was cut by 0 bases and J by 3 bases, with 12 bases left in between. The CDR3 sequence is CASSYSANLVGNTIYF. The CDR3 nucleotides are TGTGCCAGCAGTTACTCGGCCAATCTAGTTGGAAACACCATATATTTT.

This clone came up a few times. V is TRBV19 and J is TRBJ2-3, with 8 bases that match TRBD2. This CDR3 has 15 amino acids. The junction had 11 bases not matched to a gene; V was cut back by 7 bases and J by 5 bases. CDR1 LNHDA and CDR2 SQIVND come from the germline V gene (reference sequence). Here the CDR3 DNA reads TGTGCCAGTACCTTTAGCGGGGCCCAGGGAGATACGCAGTATTTT. This encodes CASTFSGAQGDTQYF. Using reference TRBV19 and TRBJ2-3 for the parts outside the CDR3, the full variable domain is DGGITQSPKYLFRKEGQNVTLSCEQNLNHDAMYWYRQDPGQGLRLIYYSQIVNDFQKGDIAEGYSVSREKKESFPLTVTSAQKNPTAFYLCASTFSGAQGDTQYFGPGTRLTVL.

J is TRBJ2-3 and V is TRBV5-1; D uncertain. The CDR3 extends over 15 amino acids. The germline gives CDR1 SGHRS, CDR2 YFSETQ. The V and J ends lost 1 base and 0 bases respectively, with 9 bases between them. The CDR3 sequence: CASSLSTYSTDTQYF. Here the CDR3 DNA reads TGCGCCAGCAGCTTGTCGACATATAGCACAGATACGCAGTATTTT.

The rearrangement uses TRBV4-2 and TRBJ2-6; 9 bases are shared with TRBD2. The trim removed 1 base at V and 0 bases at J, leaving 4 bases unmatched. The CDR3 spans 18 residues. The germline gives CDR1 LGHNA, CDR2 YNFKEQ. CDR3 coding DNA: TGTGCCAGCAGCCAAGTCGGGCGGGAGGGCTCTGGGGCCAACGTCCTGACTTTC. Translated, it gives CASSQVGREGSGANVLTF.

This clone has a single count. This rearrangement joins TRBV28 to TRBJ1-1; a possible D gene is TRBD1 (6 bases). The V end was cut by 6 bases, the J end by 6 bases, with 14 bases between. This CDR3 contains 13 residues. Germline V gives CDR1 MDHEN, CDR2 SYDVKM. The CDR3 bases are TGTGCCAGCAGAAGTCAGGGGCGCTCTGAAGCTTTCTTT. Its protein is CASRSQGRSEAFF.

This clone was observed a few times. This rearrangement joins TRBV4-3 to TRBJ1-2; TRBD1 is a possible D gene (6 bases). The CDR3 covers 14 residues. V dropped 0 bases and J dropped 4 bases, with 9 bases sitting between them. Germline assignment: CDR1 LGHNA and CDR2 YSLEER. For the CDR3, the DNA is TGCGCCAGCAGCCAAGATACAGGGTCCTATGGCTACACCTTC. Encoded protein: CASSQDTGSYGYTF.

The V and J genes are TRBV29-1 and TRBJ2-1; TRBD2 aligns across 11 bases. V lost 7 bases and J lost 9; bases outside the gene matches: 11. Germline V gene sequence: CDR1 SQVTM, CDR2 ANQGSEA. The CDR3 is made up of 14 amino acids. The CDR3 DNA sequence: TGCAGCGGGGGAGCTCGCACTAGCGGGAGTGAGCAGTTCTTC. It translates to CSGGARTSGSEQFF.

This clone was observed a few times. This chain links TRBV13 with TRBJ2-7, with D possibly TRBD1 on 5 matching bases. Trimming stripped 3 bases from V and 2 bases from J, with 20 bases between. The CDR3 consists of 17 residues. Germline V gene lookup returns CDR1 PRHDT and CDR2 FYEKMQ (reference sequence). CDR3 bases: TGTGCCAGCAGCTTCGGCAGGGCCTCCTTTTCAACCTACGAGCAGTACTTC. Translation gives CASSFGRASFSTYEQYF.

This clone has just one count. The rearrangement uses TRBV6-5 and TRBJ2-7; tentatively, D is TRBD2 (6 bases). Germline CDR1 reads MNHEY; CDR2 reads SVGAGI. Between the trimmed V and J ends, which lost 2 bases and 5 bases, there was a span of 16 bases. There are 15 residues in the CDR3. CDR3 region: CASSYAGLFLHEQYF. The CDR3 coding sequence is TGTGCCAGCAGTTACGCGGGGCTATTTCTCCACGAGCAGTACTTC.

V and J are TRBV28 and TRBJ2-1; tentatively, D is TRBD2 (6 bases). This CDR3 is 13 amino acids long. V lost 6 bases to trimming and J lost 9 bases, with 15 bases between them. Germline loops: CDR1 MDHEN, CDR2 SYDVKM. The CDR3 loop is CASRPPGGLEQFF. For the CDR3, the DNA is TGTGCCAGCAGACCCCCAGGAGGGCTTGAGCAGTTCTTC. The entire variable domain, with the rest obtained from reference TRBV28 and TRBJ2-1, is as follows: DVKVTQSSRYLVKRTGEKVFLECVQDMDHENMFWYRQDPGLGLRLIYFSYDVKMKEKGDIPEGYSVSREKKERFSLILESASTNQTSMYLCASRPPGGLEQFFGPGTRLTVL.

As regards this clone: The same CDR3 also results from other DNA sequences found in this sample. The rearrangement joins TRBV15 to TRBJ2-1, with 14 bases that match TRBD2. The CDR3 runs to 18 residues. After removal of 1 base from V and 2 bases from J, the junction contained 4 bases not matched to a gene. The V gene's germline CDR1 is LNHNV and CDR2 YYDKDF (reference sequence). This CDR3 reads CATSRGTSGRSAYNEQFF. The CDR3 DNA reads TGTGCCACCAGCAGAGGGACTAGCGGGAGGTCAGCCTACAATGAGCAGTTCTTC.

The chain is built from TRBV2 and TRBJ1-1; no definite D call. CDR1 SNHLY and CDR2 FYNNEI come from the germline V gene. This CDR3 comprises 13 residues. Trimming removed 3 bases from V and 6 bases from J, with 11 bases in between. The CDR3 loop is CASSEERVAEAFF. The DNA for the CDR3 is TGTGCCAGCAGTGAGGAGCGGGTGGCTGAAGCTTTCTTT.

The V and J genes are TRBV7-2 and TRBJ1-4; the D gene is possibly TRBD1 (6 bases). The CDR3 covers 17 residues. Trimming cost V 0 bases and J 8 bases, with 19 bases left between them. CDR1 is SGHTA, CDR2 FQGNSA, per germline. The chain's CDR3 is CASSLALTGFGGEKLFF. CDR3 sequence (DNA): TGTGCCAGCAGCTTAGCCTTAACAGGGTTCGGTGGCGAAAAACTGTTTTTT.

The rearrangement links TRBV11-3 to TRBJ2-1, with 7 bases aligning to TRBD2. This CDR3 spans 15 amino acids. V lost 5 bases to trimming and J lost 2 bases; unmatched junction nucleotides: 6. Looked up from germline, CDR1 is SGHNT and CDR2 is YENEEA. The CDR3 region is CASSLQAGTYNEQFF. DNA of the CDR3: TGTGCCAGCAGCCTCCAAGCGGGAACCTACAATGAGCAGTTCTTC.

A note on this clone: This clone may be a read error of a much larger clone one base away. V usage is TRBV13 and J usage is TRBJ2-7; D uncertain. This CDR3 has 11 residues. V was clipped by 4 bases and J by 2 bases, with 3 bases between them. The V gene's germline CDR1 is PRHDT and CDR2 FYEKMQ (reference sequence). DNA of the CDR3: TGTGCCAGCAGCTACACCTACGAGCAGTACTTC. Amino acid sequence: CASSYTYEQYF.

This clone was detected only a few times. The J gene is TRBJ2-7, the V gene TRBV9; TRBD1 matches 7 bases. Germline V gene data show CDR1 as SGDLS and CDR2 as YYNGEE. This CDR3 is 15 amino acids long. Unmatched junction bases numbered 6, after V lost 0 bases and J lost 3 bases. In DNA form, the CDR3 reads TGTGCCAGCAGCGTAGAACCCTGGGACAGCTACGAGCAGTACTTC. Translating it yields CASSVEPWDSYEQYF. The full variable domain, its missing parts supplied by reference TRBV9 and TRBJ2-7, is DSGVTQTPKHLITATGQRVTLRCSPRSGDLSVYWYQQSLDQGLQFLIQYYNGEERAKGNILERFSAQQFPDLHSELNLSSLELGDSALYFCASSVEPWDSYEQYFGPGTRLTVT.

V and J are TRBV9 and TRBJ2-3; D gene ambiguous. V lost 2 bases and J 3 bases, leaving 10 bases between the germline ends. CDR1 is SGDLS, CDR2 YYNGEE, per germline. The CDR3 length is 14 residues. The CDR3 spells CASSVSRPTDTQYF. The CDR3 nucleotides are TGTGCCAGCAGCGTCTCTCGTCCGACAGATACGCAGTATTTT. Filled out from reference TRBV9 and TRBJ2-3, the complete variable domain reads DSGVTQTPKHLITATGQRVTLRCSPRSGDLSVYWYQQSLDQGLQFLIQYYNGEERAKGNILERFSAQQFPDLHSELNLSSLELGDSALYFCASSVSRPTDTQYFGPGTRLTVL.

The chain carries TRBV15 and TRBJ2-7; D might be TRBD1 (6 bases). The V gene lost 0 bases and the J gene lost 0 bases, with 12 bases spanning the gap. There are 16 residues in the CDR3. Per germline, CDR1 LNHNV and CDR2 YYDKDF (reference sequence). The CDR3 sequence is CATSRDWTASSYEQYF. The CDR3 DNA sequence: TGTGCCACCAGCAGAGATTGGACAGCATCCTCCTACGAGCAGTACTTC.

This clone was seen repeatedly, ten times or more. The chain employs TRBV7-2 and TRBJ1-5; TRBD1 is a possible D gene (6 bases). Germline values: CDR1 SGHTA, CDR2 FQGNSA. V lost 1 base to trimming and J lost 3 bases, with 10 bases between them. This CDR3 is built from 15 residues. The CDR3 loop is CASSLERGHNQPQHF. The CDR3 bases are TGTGCCAGCAGCTTAGAGAGGGGACACAATCAGCCCCAGCATTTT.

A few counts support this clone. The chain links TRBV6-1 to TRBJ1-2; no reliable D call. The ends were cut back, 6 bases at V and 0 bases at J, with 8 bases in the middle. CDR3 size: 13 residues. Germline V gene sequence: CDR1 MNHNS, CDR2 SASEGT. In DNA form, the CDR3 reads TGTGCCAGCAGCCTACAGACTAACTATGGCTACACCTTC. Amino acids: CASSLQTNYGYTF.

This clone was counted between two and nine times. The V call is TRBV15, the J call TRBJ2-5, with no clear D. From germline, CDR1 is LNHNV and CDR2 YYDKDF (reference sequence). CDR3 length equals 13 residues. Trimming removed 2 bases from V and 1 base from J, with 5 bases in between. CDR3 sequence: CATSRPSQETQYF. DNA for the CDR3: TGTGCCACCAGCAGACCGAGCCAAGAGACCCAGTACTTC.

This clone came up a few times. This rearrangement joins TRBV21-1 to TRBJ2-7; TRBD1, as called in the table, went unchecked against the DNA. TRBV21-1 is reported as a pseudogene. The CDR3 runs to 14 residues. The CDR3 DNA sequence: TGTGCCAGCAGCAAACGAACAGGGGGCAACGAGCAGTACTTC. Protein sequence: CASSKRTGGNEQYF.

The V call is TRBV5-1, the J call TRBJ2-7, with D perhaps TRBD1 (5 bases). V lost 0 bases and J 4 bases, leaving 17 bases between the germline ends. This CDR3 is 16 amino acids long. CDR1 SGHRS and CDR2 YFSETQ come from the germline V gene. The CDR3 spells CASSLGPKGPEYEQYF. CDR3 nucleotides: TGCGCCAGCAGCTTGGGACCCAAGGGGCCCGAATACGAGCAGTACTTC.

This clone was observed once. The chain couples TRBV4-1 to TRBJ2-4, with D hard to call. The CDR3 spans 15 residues. The ends were cut back, 2 bases at V and 8 bases at J, with 16 bases in the middle. The germline V gene has CDR1 MGHRA and CDR2 YSYEKL. The chain's CDR3 is CASSQTPPEGDIQYF. DNA of the CDR3: TGCGCCAGCAGCCAAACCCCCCCCGAAGGAGACATTCAGTACTTC.

The genes are TRBV2 and TRBJ2-7; 7 bases agree with TRBD2. The CDR3 is made up of 15 amino acids. Trimming removed 6 bases from V and 1 base from J; junction bases left unmatched: 9. Per germline, CDR1 SNHLY and CDR2 FYNNEI. The chain's CDR3 is CASSFLAAPSYEQYF. In DNA form, the CDR3 reads TGTGCCAGCAGCTTTCTAGCGGCACCTTCCTACGAGCAGTACTTC.

The chain carries TRBV7-9 and TRBJ2-3; D gene unclear. Trimming took off 0 bases at V and 6 bases at J, with 10 bases between the two ends. The V gene's germline CDR1 is SEHNR and CDR2 FQNEAQ (reference sequence). This CDR3 comprises 14 residues. The CDR3 reads CASSLAELMDTQYF. DNA of the CDR3: TGTGCCAGCAGCTTAGCAGAGCTCATGGATACGCAGTATTTT.

V is TRBV28 and J is TRBJ2-7, with D perhaps TRBD2 (6 bases). CDR3 size: 17 residues. V lost 4 bases to trimming and J lost 3 bases, with 22 bases between them. The germline V gene has CDR1 MDHEN and CDR2 SYDVKM. CDR3 coding DNA: TGTGCCAGCAGTTCGATGAAGGACGTCCGGGAGAGCTACGAGCAGTACTTC. This gives the protein CASSSMKDVRESYEQYF.

This rearrangement joins TRBV27 to TRBJ1-1; 7 bases align to TRBD1. Germline CDR1 and CDR2: MNHEY and SMNVEV (reference sequence). V shed 6 bases, J shed 0 bases, and the junction held 7 bases outside the gene matches. This CDR3 region has 15 residues. The CDR3 here is CASRPDRALNTEAFF. The CDR3 nucleotides read TGTGCCAGCAGACCCGACAGGGCCTTGAACACTGAAGCTTTCTTT.